This passage covers 6 T cell receptor beta chains from one sample sequenced in a study of T cells in Graves' hyperthyroidism and ophthalmopathy. TCR beta CDR3 region amplification was performed from RNA transcripts. The HTBI primer set was used in a first-round RT-PCR of the TCR CDR3. One entry per CDR3 protein results from TCRdb running MiXCR on the multiplex PCR reads. The sample includes a few hundred thousand distinct CDR3 sequences, roughly a sixth of them seen just once. Material: blood. These TCRs come from a woman aged 40 to 50 with Graves' ophthalmopathy.

This clonotype was picked up many times. This sequence joins TRBV6-1 and TRBJ2-7; TRBD2 is a possible D gene (6 bases). Germline values: CDR1 MNHNS, CDR2 SASEGT. V was shortened by 5 bases and J by 6 bases, with 17 bases between the two germline ends. The CDR3 loop spans 14 amino acids. CDR3 DNA: TGTGCCAGCAGTCCCGGGAGAGGGATCGGCGAGCAGTACTTC. As protein: CASSPGRGIGEQYF.

The chain recombines TRBV7-9 with TRBJ2-1, with D hard to call. The CDR3 totals 16 residues. Trimming shortened V by 4 bases and J by 0 bases, and 13 bases separated the two germline ends. The germline gives CDR1 SEHNR, CDR2 FQNEAQ (reference sequence). The CDR3 loop is CASSSIRASSYNEQFF. The DNA for the CDR3 is TGTGCCAGCAGCTCCATCCGGGCGAGCTCCTACAATGAGCAGTTCTTC. Full variable domain (rest looked up from reference TRBV7-9 and TRBJ2-1): DTGVSQNPRHKITKRGQNVTFRCDPISEHNRLYWYRQTLGQGPEFLTYFQNEAQLEKSRLLSDRFSAERPKGSFSTLEIQRTEQGDSAMYLCASSSIRASSYNEQFFGPGTRLTVL.

This clonotype came up once. V usage is TRBV5-1 and J usage is TRBJ2-1, with TRBD2 as a possible D gene (6 bases). Germline V gene data show CDR1 as SGHRS and CDR2 as YFSETQ. Trimming removed 2 bases from V and 4 bases from J, with 13 bases in between. CDR3 length: 15 amino acids. CDR3 amino acids: CASSFGGALYNEQFF. The CDR3 DNA reads as TGCGCCAGCAGCTTTGGCGGGGCCCTTTACAATGAGCAGTTCTTC.

For this clonotype: A much larger clone is a single base away; this may be a read error. The chain is built from TRBV2 and TRBJ2-2, with D maybe TRBD2 (6 bases). The CDR3 has 16 amino acids. Germline CDR1 SNHLY, CDR2 FYNNEI. CDR3 sequence reads: CASSDLRSEGTGGLFF. CDR3 in DNA: TGTGCCAGCAGTGATTTACGTTCGGAGGGAACCGGGGGGCTGTTTTTT.

The gene calls are TRBV18 and TRBJ2-1, with 10 nucleotides matching TRBD1. V lost 6 bases to trimming and J lost 5 bases; unmatched junction nucleotides: 4. CDR1 is KGHSH, CDR2 LQKENI, per germline. The CDR3 contains 14 residues. The chain's CDR3 is CASSMGTGDNEQFF. Written as DNA, the CDR3 is TGTGCCAGCTCTATGGGGACAGGGGACAATGAGCAGTTCTTC.

There are a few counts of this clonotype. V is TRBV12-3 or TRBV12-4 and J is TRBJ2-7; 11 bases are shared with TRBD2. The junction had 13 bases not matched to a gene; V was cut back by 5 bases and J by 7 bases. The CDR3 runs to 16 residues. The CDR3 sequence: CASSQGGTSGPREQYF. The CDR3, as DNA: TGTGCCAGCAGTCAGGGGGGGACTAGCGGTCCTAGGGAGCAGTACTTC.